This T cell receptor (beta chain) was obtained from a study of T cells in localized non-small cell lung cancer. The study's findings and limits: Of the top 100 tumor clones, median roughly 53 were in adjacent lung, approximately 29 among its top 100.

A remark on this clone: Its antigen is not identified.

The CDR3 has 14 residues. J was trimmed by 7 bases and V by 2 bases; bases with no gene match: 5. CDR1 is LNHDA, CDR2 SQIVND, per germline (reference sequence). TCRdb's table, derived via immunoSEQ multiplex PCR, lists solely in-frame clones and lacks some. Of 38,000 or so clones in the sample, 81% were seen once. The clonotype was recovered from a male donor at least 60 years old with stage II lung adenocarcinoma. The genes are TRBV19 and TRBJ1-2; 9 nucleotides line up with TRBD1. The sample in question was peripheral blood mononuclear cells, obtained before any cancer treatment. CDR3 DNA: TGTGCCAGTAGTATAAGGGACAGGGATCCTGGCTACACCTTC. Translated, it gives CASSIRDRDPGYTF.